A selection of T cell receptor beta chains follows, all from one sample in a study of T cell repertoires in cytomegalovirus infection. TCRdb itself ran the reads through MiXCR, one entry per CDR3 protein. This repertoire shows 110,000 or so distinct CDR3 sequences, 30% to 35% found once; its top ten account for 41%. These receptors have no known antigen. The material sequenced was CD8+ T cells from cultured PBMCs, taken from culture after CMV antigen stimulation. These receptors were obtained from a human donor in good health (CMV status not recorded). Some clones in this sample may be carry-over from other donors' samples. Both conserved end residues are trimmed from each CDR3. A D gene is named only where the DNA matches it firmly.

D: TRBD2; V: TRBV5-1; J: TRBJ2-3; CDR3: ASSTEASGGADTQY
D: TRBD2; V: TRBV7-2; J: TRBJ2-1; CDR3: ASSLGLAGWDEQF
D: -; V: TRBV25-1; J: TRBJ2-3; CDR3: ASSAGTDTQY
D: TRBD1; V: TRBV5-1; J: TRBJ2-1; CDR3: ASSLSPGGRNEQF
D: -; V: TRBV7-6; J: TRBJ1-1; CDR3: ASSLGGAEAF
D: -; V: TRBV7-6; J: TRBJ2-1; CDR3: ASSPDSSSYNEQF
D: TRBD1; V: TRBV20-1; J: TRBJ2-1; CDR3: SAMGGVRTGDNNEQF
D: TRBD2; V: TRBV7-9; J: TRBJ2-3; CDR3: ASILSGTTDTQY
D: TRBD1; V: TRBV9; J: TRBJ1-1; CDR3: ASSGHRGLNTEAF
D: -; V: TRBV5-5; J: TRBJ2-7; CDR3: ASRLQGIGNEQY
D: -; V: TRBV5-6; J: TRBJ2-6; CDR3: ASSRPGGGANVLT
D: TRBD1; V: TRBV7-9; J: TRBJ1-1; CDR3: ASSHRTGENTEAF
D: -; V: TRBV7-8; J: TRBJ2-2; CDR3: ASSLAGTGELF
D: TRBD2; V: TRBV28; J: TRBJ2-7; CDR3: ASSPTGGTYEQY
D: -; V: TRBV28; J: TRBJ2-7; CDR3: ATRRQSLEQY
D: -; V: TRBV5-4; J: TRBJ2-1; CDR3: ASSLPVSSSAYNEQF
D: TRBD1; V: TRBV7-8; J: TRBJ2-3; CDR3: ASSSAGTDLTDTQY
D: TRBD1; V: TRBV5-3; J: TRBJ2-7; CDR3: ASSRTGNAYEQY
D: TRBD1; V: TRBV7-8; J: TRBJ2-7; CDR3: ASSSFGQAQQY
D: -; V: TRBV28; J: TRBJ2-3; CDR3: ASSARAGPPSKYTQY
D: TRBD2; V: TRBV7-8; J: TRBJ2-1; CDR3: ASSTSGGRYNEQF
D: TRBD1; V: TRBV19; J: TRBJ2-2; CDR3: ASSIETGGTNTGELF
D: -; V: TRBV19; J: TRBJ2-3; CDR3: ASSKLETSGDTQY
D: -; V: TRBV2; J: TRBJ1-1; CDR3: ATGRGNTEAF
D: -; V: TRBV7-2; J: TRBJ2-1; CDR3: ASSLVSFSRTRGSNEQF
D: TRBD1; V: TRBV7-2; J: TRBJ2-2; CDR3: ASSLGWQGAGELF
D: -; V: TRBV4-1; J: TRBJ1-1; CDR3: ASSQDRAGNTEAF
D: TRBD2; V: TRBV7-9; J: TRBJ2-1; CDR3: ASSLRLAGGPYNEQF
D: TRBD1; V: TRBV2; J: TRBJ1-2; CDR3: ASSGQGQRNYGYT
D: -; V: TRBV12-3/TRBV12-4; J: TRBJ1-5; CDR3: ASSGGNQPQH
D: -; V: TRBV5-6; J: TRBJ2-1; CDR3: ASTHVYRASYNEQF
D: -; V: TRBV7-9; J: TRBJ1-2; CDR3: ASSLSAGLGGYT
D: TRBD1; V: TRBV7-4; J: TRBJ1-3; CDR3: ASSLEGTGGFVDTIY
D: -; V: TRBV25-1; J: TRBJ2-2; CDR3: ASQYQNTGELF
D: TRBD1; V: TRBV19; J: TRBJ2-1; CDR3: ASSIGTGQSSYNEQF
D: -; V: TRBV6-1; J: TRBJ2-7; CDR3: ASRSRDVSYEQY
D: TRBD2; V: TRBV7-9; J: TRBJ2-1; CDR3: ASSPARGGNIRNNEQF
D: -; V: TRBV20-1; J: TRBJ2-3; CDR3: SARGEVTRQY
D: -; V: TRBV7-9; J: TRBJ1-4; CDR3: ASSSPKQGRGEKLF
D: -; V: TRBV7-9; J: TRBJ2-7; CDR3: ASSLVSGKSYEQY
D: TRBD2; V: TRBV27; J: TRBJ2-7; CDR3: ASSLSGGMYEQY
D: -; V: TRBV6-2/TRBV6-3; J: TRBJ1-2; CDR3: ASSYERAWQGYGYT
D: -; V: TRBV4-1; J: TRBJ1-1; CDR3: ASSQPPEAF
D: -; V: TRBV28; J: TRBJ1-4; CDR3: ASRQNDPDWGKLF
D: TRBD1; V: TRBV15; J: TRBJ2-7; CDR3: ATSRHLDRGYEQY
D: TRBD1; V: TRBV7-6; J: TRBJ2-5; CDR3: ATLRGETQY
D: -; V: TRBV7-4; J: TRBJ1-6; CDR3: ASSRLQGIGNSPLH